A selection of T cell receptor beta chains follows, all from one sample in a study of OX40 agonist ivuxolimab in advanced cancers. The method was immunoSEQ multiplex PCR; TCRdb's version includes in-frame clones alone and lacks a portion of them. The sample consists of under 55,000 clones, 75% to 85% of them appearing once. Sample: CD4+ or CD8+ T cells sorted from blood, taken in a trial of the OX40 agonist ivuxolimab. Receptors originate from an adult with an advanced solid tumor such as melanoma, head and neck, liver or kidney cancer. Each CDR3 is given with its conserved first and last residue. A D gene is named only where the DNA matches it firmly. Only some rows state a clone size, as once, few, many or a class for expanded clones.

D gene	V gene	clone size	J gene	CDR3 protein	CDR3 DNA
-	TRBV12-2	-	TRBJ2-7	CASRYNNRDTPVYEQYF	TGTGCAAGTCGATACAACAACAGGGACACCCCCGTCTACGAGCAGTACTTC
TRBD2	TRBV4-1	few	TRBJ2-1	CASSHARPAGGPFFVYNEQFF	TGCGCCAGCAGCCATGCGAGGCCGGCGGGGGGGCCCTTCTTCGTCTACAATGAGCAGTTCTTC
-	TRBV20-1	medium-sized	TRBJ2-4	CSASRMEREYF	TGCAGTGCGAGTCGGATGGAGCGGGAGTACTTC
TRBD2	TRBV6-1	-	TRBJ2-5	CATTSVNAETQYF	TGTGCCACGACTAGCGTTAACGCGGAGACCCAGTACTTC
-	TRBV19	-	TRBJ1-6	CASRGVRGVPLHF	TGTGCCAGTCGGGGTGTACGAGGGGTGCCCCTCCACTTT
TRBD2	TRBV7-2	-	TRBJ2-3	CASNGLAGGRTSTDTQYF	TGTGCCAGCAACGGACTAGCGGGGGGCCGGACTAGCACAGATACGCAGTATTTT
TRBD2	TRBV9	-	TRBJ2-5	CASSEGVAGKETQYF	TGTGCCAGCAGTGAGGGGGTAGCGGGGAAAGAGACCCAGTACTTC
-	TRBV7-6	-	TRBJ2-2	CASSRQQNTGELFF	TGTGCCAGCAGCCGACAGCAGAACACCGGGGAGCTGTTTTTT
TRBD1	TRBV25-1	once	TRBJ1-2	CASSEDRAGGYTF	TGTGCCAGCAGTGAGGACAGGGCCGGTGGCTACACCTTC
-	TRBV19	once	TRBJ1-5	CASSIGGASNQPQHF	TGTGCCAGTAGTATCGGGGGCGCGAGCAATCAGCCCCAGCATTTT
TRBD1	TRBV18	-	TRBJ1-1	CASSSTGVTEAFF	TGTGCCAGCTCAAGCACAGGGGTCACTGAAGCTTTCTTT
TRBD1	TRBV7-3	-	TRBJ1-1	CASSLKAGGEAFF	TGTGCCAGCAGCTTAAAGGCAGGGGGTGAAGCTTTCTTT
TRBD2	TRBV10-3	-	TRBJ2-3	CAISLDPGLAGGGDTQYF	TGTGCCATCAGCCTAGATCCGGGACTAGCGGGAGGTGGGGATACGCAGTATTTT
TRBD2	TRBV28	-	TRBJ2-7	CASSFLGLAGPYEHWYF	TGTGCCAGCAGTTTCCTGGGACTAGCGGGACCCTACGAGCATTGGTACTTC
-	TRBV15	medium-sized	TRBJ1-3	CATSRDRGGDLYF	TGTGCCACCAGCAGAGATCGGGGAGGGGACTTGTATTTT
-	TRBV7-3	-	TRBJ2-1	CASSLGIFNEQFF	TGTGCCAGCAGCTTAGGGATCTTCAATGAGCAGTTCTTC
TRBD1	TRBV2	few	TRBJ1-3	CASSVSDRENF	TGTGCCAGCAGCGTATCGGACAGGGAAAATTTT
-	TRBV6-1	-	TRBJ2-7	CASTSGELSRGEQYF	TGTGCCAGCACTTCGGGGGAGCTATCTCGCGGCGAGCAGTACTTC
-	TRBV28	-	TRBJ2-7	CASSPGQAGHEQYF	TGTGCCAGCAGCCCTGGACAAGCCGGACACGAGCAGTACTTC
-	TRBV28	-	TRBJ2-3	CASRSPPGITYTDTQYF	TGTGCCAGCAGGTCCCCCCCCGGGATAACCTACACAGATACGCAGTATTTT
TRBD2	TRBV6-6	-	TRBJ2-7	CASSRLAGGLYEQYF	TGTGCCAGCAGTAGATTAGCGGGAGGGCTCTACGAGCAGTACTTC
-	TRBV19	-	TRBJ2-7	CASSIDRITYEQYF	TGTGCCAGTAGTATTGACAGGATTACCTACGAGCAGTACTTC
TRBD1	TRBV11-2	-	TRBJ1-2	CASSPGTGTRSGYTF	TGTGCCAGCAGCCCCGGGACAGGGACTCGGAGTGGCTACACCTTC
-	TRBV18	-	TRBJ2-3	CASSPRRAGAGSDTQYF	TGTGCCAGCTCACCGCGAAGGGCAGGGGCAGGATCAGATACGCAGTATTTT
-	TRBV5-1	few	TRBJ1-4	CASSWQGSRDEKLFF	TGCGCCAGCAGCTGGCAGGGGAGTCGGGATGAAAAACTGTTTTTT
-	TRBV2	-	TRBJ2-7	CASSEAEPPTYEQYF	TGTGCCAGCAGTGAAGCTGAGCCCCCTACCTACGAGCAGTACTTC
TRBD1	TRBV14	once	TRBJ1-1	CASSQDRGHPAFTEAFF	TGTGCCAGCAGCCAGGACAGGGGACACCCGGCGTTCACTGAAGCTTTCTTT
-	TRBV30	-	TRBJ1-2	CAWILLRVGSATTNNYGYTF	TGTGCCTGGATCCTCTTGCGGGTTGGCAGCGCTACGACGAATAACTATGGCTACACCTTC
-	TRBV19	-	TRBJ1-1	CASSTYTEAFF	TGTGCCAGTAGCACCTATACTGAAGCTTTCTTT
TRBD1	TRBV29-1	-	TRBJ1-1	CSVTGTGVEAFF	TGCAGCGTTACCGGGACAGGGGTTGAAGCTTTCTTT
-	TRBV30	few	TRBJ1-2	CAWSKDRLNYGYTF	TGTGCCTGGAGTAAGGACCGCCTAAACTATGGCTACACCTTC
-	TRBV5-8	-	TRBJ2-4	CASSLGQGEDIQYF	TGTGCCAGCAGCTTGGGGCAGGGGGAGGACATTCAGTACTTC
-	TRBV10-2	-	TRBJ2-5	CASSESGRAAGSDF	TGCGCCAGCAGTGAGTCTGGCCGGGCGGCGGGTTCGGACTTC
TRBD2	TRBV2	-	TRBJ2-4	CASRLSGRAYSGVNIQYF	TGTGCCAGCAGACTTAGCGGGAGGGCCTATTCAGGGGTAAACATTCAGTACTTC
-	TRBV5-1	-	TRBJ1-2	CASSLEVGGYTF	TGCGCCAGCAGCTTGGAGGTCGGGGGCTACACCTTC
-	TRBV7-9	-	TRBJ1-3	CASSPSSGNTIYF	TGTGCCAGCAGTCCGAGCTCTGGAAACACCATATATTTT
-	TRBV18	-	TRBJ2-1	CASSPRESSYNEQFF	TGTGCCAGCTCACCACGAGAGAGCTCCTACAATGAGCAGTTCTTC
TRBD1	TRBV4-1	-	TRBJ2-5	CASSQGAGTGGAETQYF	TGCGCCAGCAGCCAAGGGGCCGGGACAGGGGGCGCGGAGACCCAGTACTTC
-	TRBV2	-	TRBJ2-1	CASLRTGPYNEQFF	TGTGCCAGCCTTCGGACGGGGCCCTACAATGAGCAGTTCTTC
-	TRBV28	few	TRBJ1-1	CASRQIEAFF	TGTGCCAGCCGCCAGATTGAAGCTTTCTTT
TRBD1	TRBV4-2	-	TRBJ1-2	CASSSDGGQGLNYGYTF	TGTGCCAGCAGTTCGGATGGGGGACAGGGTCTAAACTATGGCTACACCTTC
TRBD2	TRBV28	-	TRBJ2-7	CASSEASGGAREQYF	TGTGCCAGCAGTGAGGCTAGCGGGGGGGCGCGGGAGCAGTACTTC
-	TRBV7-2	-	TRBJ1-3	CASSLSYSGNTIYF	TGTGCCAGCAGCTTGAGCTATTCTGGAAACACCATATATTTT
-	TRBV19	few	TRBJ2-6	CATLPGRSSGANVLTF	TGTGCCACCTTACCGGGACGGAGCTCTGGGGCCAACGTCCTGACTTTC
TRBD2	TRBV18	-	TRBJ2-2	CASSPRLGRADGELFF	TGTGCCAGCTCACCTCGGCTAGGGAGGGCCGACGGGGAGCTGTTTTTT
-	TRBV5-6	-	TRBJ2-5	CASSLLGSQIETQYF	TGTGCCAGCAGCTTGTTGGGGAGCCAAATCGAGACCCAGTACTTC
-	TRBV5-4	-	TRBJ1-4	CASSTSGGQNEKLFF	TGTGCCAGCAGCACCTCCGGAGGTCAGAATGAAAAACTGTTTTTT